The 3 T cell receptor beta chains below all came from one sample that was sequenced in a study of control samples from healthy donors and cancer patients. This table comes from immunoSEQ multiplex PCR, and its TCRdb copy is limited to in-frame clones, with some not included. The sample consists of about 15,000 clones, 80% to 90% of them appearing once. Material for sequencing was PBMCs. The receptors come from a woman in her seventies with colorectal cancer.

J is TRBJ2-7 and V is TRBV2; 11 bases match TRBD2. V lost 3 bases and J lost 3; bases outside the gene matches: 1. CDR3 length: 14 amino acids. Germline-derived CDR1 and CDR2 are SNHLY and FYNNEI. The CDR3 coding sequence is TGTGCCAGCAGTGAGCTAGCGGGGGGCTACGAGCAGTACTTC. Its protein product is CASSELAGGYEQYF.

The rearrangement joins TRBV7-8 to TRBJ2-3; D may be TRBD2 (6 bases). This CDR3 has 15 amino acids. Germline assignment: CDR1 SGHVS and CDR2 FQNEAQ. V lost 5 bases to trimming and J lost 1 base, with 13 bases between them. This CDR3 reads CASSVGTPRTDTQYF. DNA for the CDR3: TGTGCCAGCAGCGTAGGGACTCCCCGCACAGATACGCAGTATTTT.

The chain's CDR3 is CASSLDLRGPRSPLHF. CDR3 DNA: TGTGCCAGCAGCTTAGACCTTCGAGGTCCGAGATCACCCCTCCACTTT. The chain joins TRBV7-6 to TRBJ1-6, with D unclear. The CDR3 spans 16 residues. Germline loops: CDR1 SGHVS, CDR2 FNYEAQ. The germline V and J ends were trimmed by 1 base and 10 bases, with 17 bases remaining between them.